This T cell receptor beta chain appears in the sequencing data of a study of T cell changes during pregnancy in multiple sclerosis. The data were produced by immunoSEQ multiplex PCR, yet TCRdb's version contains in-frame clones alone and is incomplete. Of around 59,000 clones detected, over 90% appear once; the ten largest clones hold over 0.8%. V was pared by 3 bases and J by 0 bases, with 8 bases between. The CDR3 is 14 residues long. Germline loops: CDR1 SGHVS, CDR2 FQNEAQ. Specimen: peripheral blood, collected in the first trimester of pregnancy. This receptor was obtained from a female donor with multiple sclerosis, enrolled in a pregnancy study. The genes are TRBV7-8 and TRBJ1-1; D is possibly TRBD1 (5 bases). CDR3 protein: CASSLRQLNTEAFF. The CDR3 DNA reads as TGTGCCAGCAGCTTGAGACAGTTGAACACTGAAGCTTTCTTT. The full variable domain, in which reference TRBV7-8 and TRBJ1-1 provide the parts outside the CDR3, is GAGVSQSPRYKVAKRGQDVALRCDPISGHVSLFWYQQALGQGPEFLTYFQNEAQLDKSGLPSDRFFAERPEGSVSTLKIQRTQQEDSAVYLCASSLRQLNTEAFFGQGTRLTVV.